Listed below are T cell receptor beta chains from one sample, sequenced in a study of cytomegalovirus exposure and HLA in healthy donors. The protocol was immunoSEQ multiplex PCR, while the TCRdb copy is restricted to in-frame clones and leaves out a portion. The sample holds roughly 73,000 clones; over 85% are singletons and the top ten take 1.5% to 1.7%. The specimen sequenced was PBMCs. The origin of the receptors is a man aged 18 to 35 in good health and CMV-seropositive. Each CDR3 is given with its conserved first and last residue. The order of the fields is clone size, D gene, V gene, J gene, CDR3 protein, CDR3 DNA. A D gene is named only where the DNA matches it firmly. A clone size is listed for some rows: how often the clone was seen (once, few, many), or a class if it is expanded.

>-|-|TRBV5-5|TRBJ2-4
CASSLDLENIQYF
TGTGCCAGCAGCTTGGATCTCGAAAACATTCAGTACTTC
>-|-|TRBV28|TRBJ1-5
CASRGGTGRNQPQHF
TGTGCCAGCAGGGGGGGGACTGGAAGAAATCAGCCCCAGCATTTT
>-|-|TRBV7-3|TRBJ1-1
CASSFQDNTEAFF
TGTGCCAGCAGCTTTCAGGATAACACTGAAGCTTTCTTT
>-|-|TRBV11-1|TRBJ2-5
CASSPVGAVQETQYF
TGTGCCAGCAGCCCAGTGGGGGCCGTCCAAGAGACCCAGTACTTC
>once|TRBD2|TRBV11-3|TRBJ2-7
CASSLEGSGSYEQYF
TGTGCCAGCAGCTTAGAGGGTAGCGGGAGCTACGAGCAGTACTTC
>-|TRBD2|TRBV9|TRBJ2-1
CASSVSGSSYNEQFF
TGTGCCAGCAGCGTAAGCGGGAGCTCCTACAATGAGCAGTTCTTC
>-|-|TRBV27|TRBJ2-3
CASTPSGAATQYF
TGTGCCAGCACCCCCTCAGGGGCTGCTACGCAGTATTTT
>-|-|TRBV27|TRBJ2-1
CASSLSGGHYNEQFF
TGTGCCAGCAGTTTATCGGGAGGCCACTACAATGAGCAGTTCTTC
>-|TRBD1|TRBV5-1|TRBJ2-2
CASSSRTGSTGELFF
TGCGCCAGCAGCTCCCGGACAGGTAGCACCGGGGAGCTGTTTTTT
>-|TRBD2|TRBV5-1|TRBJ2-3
CASSWTSPGDTQYF
TGCGCCAGCAGTTGGACTAGCCCCGGCGATACGCAGTATTTT
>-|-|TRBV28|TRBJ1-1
CASSLETEAFF
TGTGCCAGCAGTTTGGAGACTGAAGCTTTCTTT
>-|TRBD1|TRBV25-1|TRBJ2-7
CASSGVGTALLYEQYF
TGTGCCAGCAGTGGGGTTGGGACAGCTCTTCTCTACGAGCAGTACTTC
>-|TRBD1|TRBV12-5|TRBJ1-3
CASGATGAGNTIYF
TGTGCTAGTGGTGCGACAGGGGCTGGAAACACCATATATTTT
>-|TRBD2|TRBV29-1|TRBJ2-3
CSVALAGGTDTQYF
TGCAGCGTTGCCCTAGCGGGAGGCACAGATACGCAGTATTTT
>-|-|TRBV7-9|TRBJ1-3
CASSLSSGNTIYF
TGTGCCAGCAGCCTTTCTTCTGGAAACACCATATATTTT
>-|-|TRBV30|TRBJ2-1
CAWSSGRGSYNEQFF
TGTGCCTGGAGTTCAGGGCGAGGCTCCTACAATGAGCAGTTCTTC
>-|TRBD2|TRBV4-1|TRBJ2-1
CASSQDYVAGSYNEQFF
TGCGCCAGCAGCCAAGATTACGTAGCGGGGTCCTACAATGAGCAGTTCTTC
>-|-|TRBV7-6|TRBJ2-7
CASSSPSGEWYEQYF
TGTGCCAGCAGCTCTCCCTCGGGGGAGTGGTACGAGCAGTACTTC
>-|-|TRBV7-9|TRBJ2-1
CASTLNTDYYNEQFF
TGTGCCAGCACCCTTAACACCGATTACTACAATGAGCAGTTCTTC
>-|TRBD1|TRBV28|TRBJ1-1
CASNTGQGRTEAFF
TGTGCCAGCAATACGGGACAGGGAAGGACTGAAGCTTTCTTT
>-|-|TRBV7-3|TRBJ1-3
CASSPRSGAGNTIYF
TGTGCCAGCAGCCCTCGTTCGGGGGCTGGAAACACCATATATTTT
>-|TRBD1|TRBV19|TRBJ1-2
CASGPGRQGHGYTF
TGTGCCAGTGGACCTGGAAGACAGGGGCACGGCTACACCTTC
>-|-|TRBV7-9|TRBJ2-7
CASSLLGGSKDYEQYF
TGTGCCAGCAGCCTTCTGGGAGGATCGAAAGACTACGAGCAGTACTTC
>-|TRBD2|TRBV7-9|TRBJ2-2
CASSWASGNTGELFF
TGTGCCAGCAGCTGGGCTAGCGGGAACACCGGGGAGCTGTTTTTT
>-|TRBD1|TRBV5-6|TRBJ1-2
CASSSTGEPYGYTF
TGTGCCAGCAGTTCGACAGGGGAGCCCTATGGCTACACCTTC
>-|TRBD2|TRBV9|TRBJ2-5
CASSVASGRETQYF
TGTGCCAGCAGCGTAGCTAGCGGGAGAGAGACCCAGTACTTC
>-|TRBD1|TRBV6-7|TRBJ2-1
CASSYRDRQFNEQFF
TGTGCCAGCAGTTACAGGGACAGACAATTCAATGAGCAGTTCTTC
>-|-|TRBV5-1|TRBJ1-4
CASSLEASGATNEKLFF
TGCGCCAGCAGCTTGGAGGCCTCGGGTGCAACTAATGAAAAACTGTTTTTT
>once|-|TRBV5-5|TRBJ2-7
CASSLVRSYEQYF
TGTGCCAGCAGCTTGGTTCGCTCCTACGAGCAGTACTTC
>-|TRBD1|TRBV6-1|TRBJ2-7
CASSLDRDEQYF
TGTGCCAGCAGTTTGGACAGGGACGAGCAGTACTTC
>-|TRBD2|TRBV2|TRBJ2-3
CASSEALHGRGGDTQYF
TGTGCCAGCAGTGAAGCGCTTCACGGGAGGGGGGGAGATACGCAGTATTTT
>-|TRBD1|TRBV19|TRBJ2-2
CASSTDRGVGELFF
TGTGCCAGTAGTACCGACAGGGGGGTCGGGGAGCTGTTTTTT
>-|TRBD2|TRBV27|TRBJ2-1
CASRGLAGVSNVYNEQFF
TGTGCCAGCAGGGGACTAGCGGGAGTAAGTAATGTATACAATGAGCAGTTCTTC
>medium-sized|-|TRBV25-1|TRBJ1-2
CASRDNYGYTF
TGTGCCAGCCGAGATAACTATGGCTACACCTTC
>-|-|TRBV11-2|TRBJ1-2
CASSQSTVGAGYTF
TGTGCCAGCAGCCAATCTACAGTAGGGGCAGGCTACACCTTC
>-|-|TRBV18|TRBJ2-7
CASSPRGQGFTPYEQYF
TGTGCCAGCTCACCACGGGGACAAGGTTTTACACCGTACGAGCAGTACTTC
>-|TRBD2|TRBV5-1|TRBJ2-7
CASSLGAGVTYEQYF
TGCGCCAGCAGCTTGGGTGCGGGGGTCACCTACGAGCAGTACTTC
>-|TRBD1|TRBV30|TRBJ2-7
CAWSLWTGGRYEQYF
TGTGCCTGGAGTCTCTGGACAGGGGGCAGGTACGAGCAGTACTTC
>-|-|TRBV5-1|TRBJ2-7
CASSLRGAQTSYEQYF
TGCGCCAGCAGCCTCCGGGGGGCCCAAACTTCCTACGAGCAGTACTTC
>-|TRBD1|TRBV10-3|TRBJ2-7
CAISDSGTGAPLDYEQYF
TGTGCCATCAGTGATTCCGGGACAGGTGCGCCTCTGGATTACGAGCAGTACTTC
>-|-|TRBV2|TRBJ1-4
CASSERVQGEKLFF
TGTGCCAGCAGTGAAAGGGTACAGGGTGAAAAACTGTTTTTT